The 14 T cell receptor beta chains below come from one sample, sequenced in a study of blood T cell repertoires in COVID-19. Profiled with immunoSEQ multiplex PCR; TCRdb holds only in-frame clones, not every one. The sample yields 130,000 to 150,000 clones, around 87% seen once. Sample: PBMCs or T cells enriched from blood (not recorded which). The receptors here all came from a man aged 55 to 69 who had recovered from COVID-19.

The chain joins TRBV21-1 to TRBJ2-1; the D call TRBD2 from the table was never checked on the DNA. TRBV21-1 is listed as a pseudogene. This CDR3 has 14 amino acids. The CDR3 spells CASSKGLAYNEQFF. In DNA form, the CDR3 reads TGTGCCAGCAGCAAAGGACTGGCCTACAATGAGCAGTTCTTC.

The rearrangement uses TRBV14 and TRBJ1-2, with TRBD1 as a possible D gene (5 bases). The germline V and J ends were trimmed by 0 bases and 4 bases, with 21 bases remaining between them. The germline gives CDR1 SGHDN, CDR2 FVKESK. This CDR3 is 18 amino acids long. The CDR3 here is CASSQEASPGGTSYGYTF. The CDR3 DNA is TGTGCCAGCAGCCAAGAGGCGTCCCCAGGAGGGACGTCCTATGGCTACACCTTC.

The chain carries TRBV18 and TRBJ2-5; 9 nucleotides align to TRBD2. The germline V gene encodes CDR1 KGHSH and CDR2 LQKENI. The CDR3 has 17 amino acids. Trimming cost V 5 bases and J 4 bases; bases outside gene matches: 14. The CDR3 loop is CASSTSTGGGGGETQYF. The CDR3 region has the DNA TGTGCCAGCTCAACGTCGACCGGCGGGGGGGGCGGAGAGACCCAGTACTTC.

This chain links TRBV5-1 with TRBJ2-3; 13 bases align to TRBD2. Unmatched junction bases numbered 9, after V lost 5 bases and J lost 0 bases. The CDR3 has 18 amino acids. Germline V gives CDR1 SGHRS, CDR2 YFSETQ. The CDR3 sequence is CASRTSGGARASTDTQYF. CDR3 bases: TGCGCCAGCAGAACTAGCGGGGGGGCAAGAGCTAGCACAGATACGCAGTATTTT.

This rearrangement joins TRBV5-4 to TRBJ1-1; 8 nucleotides agree with TRBD1. Germline lookup yields CDR1 SGHNT and CDR2 YYREEE (reference sequence). This CDR3 is built from 15 residues. Trimming took 4 bases from V and 8 from J; bases not matched to a gene: 13. CDR3 DNA: TGTGCCAGCAGCCCCACACGACAGGGGAGTATGGAAGCTTTCTTT. Protein product: CASSPTRQGSMEAFF. The whole variable domain, filled in from reference TRBV5-4 and TRBJ1-1, reads ETGVTQSPTHLIKTRGQQVTLRCSSQSGHNTVSWYQQALGQGPQFIFQYYREEENGRGNFPPRFSGLQFPNYSSELNVNALELDDSALYLCASSPTRQGSMEAFFGQGTRLTVV.

The rearrangement links TRBV30 to TRBJ1-5, with TRBD1 identical over 8 bases. The CDR3 is made up of 14 amino acids. Germline loops: CDR1 GTSNPN, CDR2 SVGIG (reference sequence). Trimming took 0 bases from V and 7 from J; bases not matched to a gene: 5. The CDR3 loop is CAWSVGQGSQPQHF. The CDR3 coding sequence is TGTGCCTGGAGTGTTGGACAGGGTAGCCAGCCCCAGCATTTT. Variable domain in full (rest from reference TRBV30 and TRBJ1-5): SQTIHQWPATLVQPVGSPLSLECTVEGTSNPNLYWYRQAAGRGLQLLFYSVGIGQISSEVPQNLSASRPQDRQFILSSKKLLLSDSGFYLCAWSVGQGSQPQHFGDGTRLSIL.

This sequence joins TRBV28 and TRBJ2-2; perhaps TRBD2 as D (5 bases). The CDR3 sequence is 13 residues long. The germline CDR1 and CDR2 sequences are MDHEN and SYDVKM. CDR3 coding DNA: TGTGCTACCGGCAAGCGGCCCACCGGGGAGCTGTTTTTT. It is translated as CATGKRPTGELFF.

This clone was seen a handful of times. V is TRBV2 and J is TRBJ1-3; possibly TRBD1 for D (6 bases). The CDR3 is 14 residues long. Between the trimmed V and J ends, which lost 7 bases and 0 bases, there was a span of 10 bases. The germline V gene encodes CDR1 SNHLY and CDR2 FYNNEI. Here the CDR3 DNA reads TGTGCCAGCAAACCGGGACACTCTGGAAACACCATATATTTT. This encodes CASKPGHSGNTIYF.

The V gene is TRBV2, the J gene TRBJ1-2; possible D gene TRBD1, 6 bases. The ends were cut back, 1 base at V and 3 bases at J, with 9 bases in the middle. The CDR3 covers 14 residues. CDR1 SNHLY and CDR2 FYNNEI come from the germline V gene. The CDR3 DNA follows: TGTGCCAGCAGTGAAGTCAGGGGTTACTATGGCTACACCTTC. As protein: CASSEVRGYYGYTF.

This sequence joins TRBV11-2 and TRBJ2-7; TRBD2 agrees at 7 bases. The length of the CDR3 is 14 residues. V was pared by 4 bases and J by 2 bases, with 5 bases of the junction left unmatched. Germline values: CDR1 SGHAT, CDR2 FQNNGV. CDR3: CASSSGGWPYEQYF. As DNA, the CDR3 is TGTGCCAGCAGCTCGGGAGGTTGGCCCTACGAGCAGTACTTC.

This clone was counted a few times. V usage is TRBV6-5 and J usage is TRBJ1-1; 7 positions agree with TRBD1. V gave up 7 bases and J gave up 3 bases; unmatched junction bases: 8. This CDR3 has 14 amino acids. The germline V gene encodes CDR1 MNHEY and CDR2 SVGAGI. Here the CDR3 reads CASTRDSADTEAFF. The CDR3 nucleotides read TGTGCCAGCACTCGGGACAGTGCAGACACTGAAGCTTTCTTT.

The chain couples TRBV5-6 to TRBJ2-3, with 10 positions matching TRBD2. CDR3 size: 13 residues. Trimming at V came to 10 bases and at J to 1 base, leaving 3 bases not matched to a gene. Per germline, CDR1 SGHDT and CDR2 YYEEEE. The chain's CDR3 is CASGLAGTDTQYF. CDR3 nucleotides: TGTGCCTCCGGACTAGCGGGCACAGATACGCAGTATTTT.

The chain has TRBV7-8 and TRBJ1-2; TRBD1 aligns across 8 bases. V shed 5 bases, J shed 0 bases, and the junction held 8 bases outside the gene matches. The CDR3 is 16 amino acids. Germline V gene sequence: CDR1 SGHVS, CDR2 FQNEAQ. CDR3 sequence (DNA): TGTGCCAGCAGCCGAAGACAGGGGACCTCTAACTATGGCTACACCTTC. Protein: CASSRRQGTSNYGYTF.

CDR3 coding DNA: TGTGCCAGTAGTGGAAGGGCTAGCGGGAGGTTTACCGGGGAGCTGTTTTTT. Residues: CASSGRASGRFTGELFF. The gene calls are TRBV19 and TRBJ2-2, with TRBD2 matching 11 bases. The germline CDR1 and CDR2 sequences are LNHDA and SQIVND (reference sequence). After removal of 5 bases from V and 5 bases from J, the junction contained 10 bases not matched to a gene. This CDR3 comprises 17 residues.